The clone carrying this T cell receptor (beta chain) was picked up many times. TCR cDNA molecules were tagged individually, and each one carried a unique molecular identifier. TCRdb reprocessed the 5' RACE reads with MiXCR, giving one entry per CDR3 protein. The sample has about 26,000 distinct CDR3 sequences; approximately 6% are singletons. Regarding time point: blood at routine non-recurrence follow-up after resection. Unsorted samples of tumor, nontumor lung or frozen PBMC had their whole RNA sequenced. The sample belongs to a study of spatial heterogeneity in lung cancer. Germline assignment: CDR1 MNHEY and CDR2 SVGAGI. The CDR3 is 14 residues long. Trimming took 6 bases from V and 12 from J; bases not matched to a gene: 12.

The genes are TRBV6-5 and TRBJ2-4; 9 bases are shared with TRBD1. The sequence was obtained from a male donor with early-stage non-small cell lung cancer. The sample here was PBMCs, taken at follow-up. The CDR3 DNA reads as TGTGCCAGCAGGACAGGGGGGACCAAAACGGCTCAGTACTTC. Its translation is CASRTGGTKTAQYF.